The rows below give T cell receptor beta chains drawn from one sample of a study of shared clonotypes between healthy human individuals. Clones were read by immunoSEQ multiplex PCR, and TCRdb kept only the in-frame ones, dropping some. The sample lists about 2.2 million clones; roughly 91% were seen once. Sequenced: naive CD8+ T cells from PBMCs. Receptor source: a man younger than 30 in good health. Some clones in this sample may be carry-over from other donors' samples. Both conserved end residues are part of each CDR3. D genes are given only for firm matches. Clone size is not always given. Where it is, it says once, few, many or a class for expanded clones.

size	V	J	D	length	DNA	CDR3
.	TRBV25-1	TRBJ1-3	.	15	TGTGCCAGCAGCGTAGGTTCAGGCACTGGAAACACCATATATTTT	CASSVGSGTGNTIYF
.	TRBV7-9	TRBJ2-3	TRBD1	18	TGTGCCAGCAGCCTTGTCGATGCTCCAGGGGGCGCAGGGGATACGCAGTATTTT	CASSLVDAPGGAGDTQYF
.	TRBV7-9	TRBJ2-7	.	14	TGTGCCAGCACCCATGGGGGCGTCGCCTACGAGCAGTACTTC	CASTHGGVAYEQYF
.	TRBV19	TRBJ1-1	.	13	TGTGCCAGTAAACGCCGGGATCACACTGAAGCTTTCTTT	CASKRRDHTEAFF
.	TRBV6-5	TRBJ2-5	TRBD2	15	TGTGCCAGCAGTTACCAGTGGCTAGCGGAAGAGACCCAGTACTTC	CASSYQWLAEETQYF
.	TRBV5-1	TRBJ1-1	TRBD1	14	TGCGCCAGCAGCTTCTTAAACGGGACAGGAGAAGCTTTCTTT	CASSFLNGTGEAFF
.	TRBV28	TRBJ2-1	.	16	TGTGCCAGCAGTTTCCCCGCCACAAGCTCCTACAATGAGCAGTTCTTC	CASSFPATSSYNEQFF
.	TRBV7-8	TRBJ2-1	.	15	TGTGCCAGCAGCTTAGGTCGGGATCCTACCTATGAGCAGTTCTTC	CASSLGRDPTYEQFF
.	TRBV6-5	TRBJ1-2	.	14	TGTGCCAGCAGTTACTCGTCTGATAACTATGGCTACACCTTC	CASSYSSDNYGYTF
.	TRBV9	TRBJ2-7	.	13	TGTGCCAGCAGCGTAGACGGGCCATACGAGCAGTACTTC	CASSVDGPYEQYF
.	TRBV6-1	TRBJ2-4	TRBD1	17	TGTGCCAGCAGTGAAGTAAGCGTCAGGGGGAAGGAGGACATTCAGTACTTC	CASSEVSVRGKEDIQYF
.	TRBV7-9	TRBJ1-1	.	14	TGTGCCAGCAGCTTAAGTCCTGTGAACACTGAAGCTTTCTTT	CASSLSPVNTEAFF
.	TRBV28	TRBJ2-7	TRBD2	19	TGTGCCAGCAGTTACGGACTAGCGGGAATGGAAGGGGTGGGCTACGAGCAGTACTTC	CASSYGLAGMEGVGYEQYF
.	TRBV27	TRBJ1-1	TRBD1	17	TGTGCCAGCGCGGTTCCCAGGGGGAGCGGCATGAACACTGAAGCTTTCTTT	CASAVPRGSGMNTEAFF
few	TRBV27	TRBJ2-7	TRBD1	14	TGTGCCAGCAGTTTGTCGACGACAGGGTCCGAGCAGTACTTC	CASSLSTTGSEQYF
.	TRBV9	TRBJ2-3	.	15	TGTGCCAGCACCGTCTCCGGGAGAGAGAAAGATACGCAGTATTTT	CASTVSGREKDTQYF
.	TRBV13	TRBJ2-7	.	13	TGTGCCAGCAGTCCCCGGTGGTGGGGGGAGCAGTACTTC	CASSPRWWGEQYF
.	TRBV27	TRBJ2-1	.	15	TGTGCCAGCACCCCGGGACCGAACTCCTACAATGAGCAGTTCTTC	CASTPGPNSYNEQFF
.	TRBV4-3	TRBJ1-5	.	16	TGCGCCAGCAGCCAAGATCGGTGGGGAAGCAATCAGCCCCAGCATTTT	CASSQDRWGSNQPQHF
.	TRBV11-2	TRBJ2-2	.	12	TGTGCCAGCGCTTCAAGCACCGGGGAGCTGTTTTTT	CASASSTGELFF
.	TRBV13	TRBJ2-1	.	13	TGTGCCAGCAGCTCCCGTTTGAACAATGAGCAGTTCTTC	CASSSRLNNEQFF
.	TRBV28	TRBJ2-7	.	12	TGTGCCAGCAGTTATCCGGACGGGGAGCAGTACTTC	CASSYPDGEQYF
.	TRBV5-1	TRBJ2-7	.	13	TGCGCCAGCAGCCTCAGGTGGAGCTACGAGCAGTACTTC	CASSLRWSYEQYF
.	TRBV14	TRBJ2-1	.	16	TGTGCCAGCAGCCAAGTTCGCCTAGCACCGAACAATGAGCAGTTCTTC	CASSQVRLAPNNEQFF
.	TRBV9	TRBJ2-2	.	12	TGTGCCAGCGGGGGAACTAGCGGGGAGCTGTTTTTT	CASGGTSGELFF
.	TRBV4-3	TRBJ2-7	TRBD2	16	TGCGCCAGCAGCCCTTCCGGGCTAGCGGGAGCCTACGAGCAGTACTTC	CASSPSGLAGAYEQYF
once	TRBV5-4	TRBJ2-5	TRBD1	16	TGTGCCAGCAGCTTGGAAGAAGGACAGGCGGTCGAGACCCAGTACTTC	CASSLEEGQAVETQYF
.	TRBV27	TRBJ2-7	.	16	TGTGCCAGCACCCCCTCCCTAGGACAGATCTCCTACGAGCAGTACTTC	CASTPSLGQISYEQYF
.	TRBV27	TRBJ1-2	.	14	TGTGCCAGCAGTCCTCAGGGGTACCTCTATGGCTACACCTTC	CASSPQGYLYGYTF
.	TRBV5-1	TRBJ2-3	.	16	TGCGCCAGCAGCTTCCCAGGGGGGTTTGGCACAGATACGCAGTATTTT	CASSFPGGFGTDTQYF
few	TRBV19	TRBJ1-1	.	13	TGTGCCAGTAAAGGAGGTACTAACACTGAAGCTTTCTTT	CASKGGTNTEAFF
.	TRBV12-5	TRBJ2-1	TRBD2	14	TGTGCTAGTGTCCTTGGGGAGGGGTACAATGAGCAGTTCTTC	CASVLGEGYNEQFF
.	TRBV29-1	TRBJ2-2	TRBD2	15	TGCAGCGTTGAGGGACTAGCGGAGGGTGGCGGGGAGCTGTTTTTT	CSVEGLAEGGGELFF
few	TRBV15	TRBJ1-1	.	14	TGTGCCACCAGCAGAGTGGGCAGCAACACTGAAGCTTTCTTT	CATSRVGSNTEAFF
.	TRBV6-1	TRBJ1-5	.	15	TGTGCCAGCAGTATATCAGGTTATAGCAATCAGCCCCAGCATTTT	CASSISGYSNQPQHF